This T cell receptor beta chain was documented in a study of CD8+CD57+ T cells in acquired aplastic anemia (dated by TCRdb to 2016 to 2019). Notes on the research overall: On average, sorted CD4+ and CD8+ cells yielded 3.2 ug of extracted DNA, with a range of roughly 0.18 to 27.4 ug. CD8+CD57+ expansion was defined as a frequency above the mean frequency observed in healthy subjects. Study-wide conclusions, independent of this receptor: Between patients and healthy controls, no significant difference in CD8+ Simpson's diversity was found (P=0.060). Twenty-nine CD8+ CDR3 sequences were found in both patients and controls but appeared to be highly expressed in patients and within the immunodominant clones of the patients.

Details on this clonotype: The antigen it recognizes is unknown. No qualities accompany the bases; no much larger clone lies one base away.

Patients chosen for sequencing had shown expansion of CD8+CD57+ cells by flow cytometry. Every patient had a diagnosis of severe acquired aplastic anemia based on International Study of Aplastic Anemia and Agranulocytosis and Camitta criteria. No patient had received any therapy when blood was sampled. The study deep-sequenced TCR repertoires of sorted CD4+ and CD8+ blood T cells from severe aplastic anemia patients and healthy subjects. Patients were enrolled under clinicaltrials.gov protocols 00001620, 01623167, 00001397, 00071045, 00081523 and 00961064 in the USA. Ficoll-Paque density gradient centrifugation was used to isolate peripheral blood mononuclear cells. Before DNA extraction, CD4+ and CD8+ T cells were sorted with FACS or magnetic beads. Genomic DNA served as template for TCR beta VDJ combination and CDR3 sequence profiling. An Illumina HiSeq 2000 was used for TCR repertoire sequencing. As for how the authors treated the data: TRBV/TRBJ rearrangement plots, CDR3 size and DJ length profiles, and Simpson's diversity index were used to evaluate the repertoires. The immunodominant clone was defined as the most abundant DNA sequence in deep sequencing data. CDR3 amino acid sequences were screened for sharing across subjects and were compared with published repertoires and the VDJdb database. TCRdb's own reprocessing of the public reads used fastp at Q25 and MiXCR and kept productive beta chains. Entries are consolidated by CDR3 protein sequence, retaining the most common genes and DNA. TCRdb's processing, not the authors', yielded these V and J calls. This sample gives about 120,000 distinct CDR3 sequences in total; roughly 55% of them show up just once. 29% of the sample is taken by the ten largest.

The TCR comes from a human donor with aplastic anemia. What was sequenced was sorted CD4+, CD8+, or CD8+CD57+ T cells (not recorded which) from PBMCs.

The DNA sequence reads TGTGCCAGTAGTCCCCAGGGGGGCGCCACTGAAGCTTTCTTT. Translated, this is CASSPQGGATEAFF. This sequence uses TRBV19 and TRBJ1-1, with 7 junctional bases fitting TRBD1. Trimmed from V: 5 bases; trimmed from J: 4 bases; junction bases lacking a gene match: 7. The germline V gene encodes CDR1 LNHDA and CDR2 SQIVND (reference sequence). The CDR3 covers 14 residues, taking in both the cysteine and the phenylalanine. The entry retains the CDR3 DNA only, 42 bases that are in frame from base 1.